The clone carrying this TCR beta chain is a singleton in its sample. This sample stems from a study of blood T cell repertoires in COVID-19. Study as a whole: COVID-19 samples collected from the United States, Italy and Spain covered acute and convalescent phases. T cells, B-cell-depleted T cells, or PBMCs provided the cDNA or gDNA that served as material.

Source study methods: Reference gene primers were amplified, and this amplification served to estimate nucleated cell counts. This table comes from immunoSEQ multiplex PCR, and its TCRdb copy is limited to in-frame clones, with some not included. That table supplies the V and J calls and clone size; D and trimming were determined from the DNA. The sample includes 130,000 to 150,000 clones, roughly 80% of them seen just once. Participants spanned ages about 18 to 100 years and resided in about 25 US areas. The specimen sequenced was PBMCs or T cells enriched from blood (not recorded which). The receptor was derived from a man aged 35 to 55 with acute COVID-19.

CDR3 protein: CASGLAGNTGELFF. The CDR3 DNA reads TGTGCCAGCGGGCTAGCGGGGAACACCGGGGAGCTGTTTTTT. The chain joins TRBV7-7 to TRBJ2-2, with TRBD2 matching over 8 bases. Losses at the gene ends were 8 bases for V and 1 base for J; bases not matched to a gene: 3. Germline assignment: CDR1 SSHAT and CDR2 FNYEAQ (reference sequence). There are 14 residues in the CDR3.